The entry that follows covers one T cell receptor beta chain sequence. Its antigen is currently unknown. This sample stems from a study of shared clonotypes between healthy human individuals. Deep level was the assay's run setting. Measured with immunoSEQ multiplex PCR; TCRdb has only the in-frame clones, and not every one. The sample has fewer than 1.6 million clones, approximately 98.5% seen once; the top ten hold roughly 0.36%. Splitting of CD4+ cells produced CD45RA+ naive and CD45RA-negative memory subsets. Trimming stripped 7 bases from V and 0 bases from J, with 19 bases between. The CDR3 is made up of 16 amino acids. The germline V gene has CDR1 LNHDA and CDR2 SQIVND (reference sequence). General study points: The researchers took only blood, and tissue repertoires probably look different.

Source material: naive CD4+ T cells sorted from blood. Subset meaning: CD45RA+ positively selected. The sequence was collected from a man between 25 and 39 years old in good health. The chain carries TRBV19 and TRBJ2-7, with D possibly matching TRBD2 (5 bases). CDR3 in DNA: TGTGCCAGTACCCTCGGGGTCCCACCCGTCTCCTACGAGCAGTACTTC. This encodes CASTLGVPPVSYEQYF.